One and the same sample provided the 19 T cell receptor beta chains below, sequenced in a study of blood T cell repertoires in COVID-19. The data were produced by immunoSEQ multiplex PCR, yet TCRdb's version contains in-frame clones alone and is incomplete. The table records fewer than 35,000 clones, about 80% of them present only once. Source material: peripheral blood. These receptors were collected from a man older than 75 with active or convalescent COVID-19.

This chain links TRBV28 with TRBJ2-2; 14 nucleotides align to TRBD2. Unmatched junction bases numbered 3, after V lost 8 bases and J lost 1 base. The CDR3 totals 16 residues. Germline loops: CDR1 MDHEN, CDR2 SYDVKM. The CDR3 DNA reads TGTGCCAGCCTGACTAGCGGGAGGGAGAACACCGGGGAGCTGTTTTTT. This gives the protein CASLTSGRENTGELFF.

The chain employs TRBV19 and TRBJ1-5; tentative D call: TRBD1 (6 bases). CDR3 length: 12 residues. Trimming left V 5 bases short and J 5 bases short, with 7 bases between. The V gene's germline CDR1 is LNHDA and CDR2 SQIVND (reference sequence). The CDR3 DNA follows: TGTGCCAGTAGTGGGGGCTATCAGCCCCAGCATTTT. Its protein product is CASSGGYQPQHF.

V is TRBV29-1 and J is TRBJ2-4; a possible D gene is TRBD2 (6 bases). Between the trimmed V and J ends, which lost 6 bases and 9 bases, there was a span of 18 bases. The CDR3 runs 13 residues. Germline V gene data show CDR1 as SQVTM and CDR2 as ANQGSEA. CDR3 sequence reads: CSVLTVLGGIQYF. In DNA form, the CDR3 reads TGCAGCGTCCTGACAGTGCTCGGGGGCATTCAGTACTTC. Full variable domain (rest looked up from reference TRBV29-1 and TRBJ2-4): SAVISQKPSRDICQRGTSLTIQCQVDSQVTMMFWYRQQPGQSLTLIATANQGSEATYESGFVIDKFPISRPNLTFSTLTVSNMSPEDSSIYLCSVLTVLGGIQYFGAGTRLSVL.

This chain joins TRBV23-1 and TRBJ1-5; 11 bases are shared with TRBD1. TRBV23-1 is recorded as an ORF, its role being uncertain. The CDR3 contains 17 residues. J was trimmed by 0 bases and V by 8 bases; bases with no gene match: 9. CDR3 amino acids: CASGRTGGADSNQPQHF. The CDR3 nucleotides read TGCGCCAGCGGGCGGACAGGGGGCGCGGATAGCAATCAGCCCCAGCATTTT.

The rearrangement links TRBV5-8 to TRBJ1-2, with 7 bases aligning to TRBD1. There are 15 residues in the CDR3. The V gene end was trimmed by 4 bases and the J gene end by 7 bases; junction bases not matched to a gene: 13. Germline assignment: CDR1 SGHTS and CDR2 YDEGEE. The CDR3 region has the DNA TGTGCCAGCAGCCCGGGATTGACAGGGCGGAGTGGCTACACCTTC. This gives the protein CASSPGLTGRSGYTF.

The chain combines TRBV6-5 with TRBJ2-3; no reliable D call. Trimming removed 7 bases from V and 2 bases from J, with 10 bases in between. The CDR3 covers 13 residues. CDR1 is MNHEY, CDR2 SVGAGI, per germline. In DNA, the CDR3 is TGTGCCAGCAACCGCGGATTCACAGATACGCAGTATTTT. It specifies CASNRGFTDTQYF.

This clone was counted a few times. The chain's CDR3 is CASSSVPGLNTGELFF. CDR3 nucleotide sequence: TGTGCCAGCAGTTCTGTCCCGGGACTGAACACCGGGGAGCTGTTTTTT. This chain connects TRBV28 to TRBJ2-2; weak D call: TRBD2 (6 bases). From germline, CDR1 is MDHEN and CDR2 SYDVKM. The V end was cut by 4 bases, the J end by 1 base, with 13 bases between. This CDR3 spans 16 amino acids.

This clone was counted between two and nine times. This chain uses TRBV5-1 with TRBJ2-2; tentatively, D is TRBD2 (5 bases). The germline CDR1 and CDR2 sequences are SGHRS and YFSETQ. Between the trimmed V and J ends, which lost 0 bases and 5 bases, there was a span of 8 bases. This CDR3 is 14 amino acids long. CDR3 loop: CASSLDPGTGELFF. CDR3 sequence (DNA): TGCGCCAGCAGCTTGGATCCGGGGACCGGGGAGCTGTTTTTT.

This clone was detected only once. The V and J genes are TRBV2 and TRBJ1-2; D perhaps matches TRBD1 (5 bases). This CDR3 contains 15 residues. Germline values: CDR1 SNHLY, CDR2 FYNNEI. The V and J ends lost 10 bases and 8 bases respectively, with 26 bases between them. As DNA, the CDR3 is TGTGCCACTAGGACCGTGGGGGGAAGGTTTACCGGCTACACCTTC. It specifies CATRTVGGRFTGYTF.

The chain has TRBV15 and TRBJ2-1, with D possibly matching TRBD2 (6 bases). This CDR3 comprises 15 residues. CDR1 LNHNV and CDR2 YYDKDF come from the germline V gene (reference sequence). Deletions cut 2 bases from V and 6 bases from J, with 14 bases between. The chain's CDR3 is CATSRPGRGSNEQFF. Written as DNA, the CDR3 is TGTGCCACCAGCAGACCGGGACGGGGGTCCAATGAGCAGTTCTTC.

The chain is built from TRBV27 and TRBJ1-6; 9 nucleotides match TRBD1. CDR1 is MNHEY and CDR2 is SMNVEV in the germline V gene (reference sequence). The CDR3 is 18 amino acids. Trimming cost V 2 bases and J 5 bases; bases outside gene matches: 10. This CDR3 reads CASSLLRGGQGNNSPLHF. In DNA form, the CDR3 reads TGTGCCAGCAGTTTACTCCGTGGGGGACAGGGTAATAATTCACCCCTCCACTTT.

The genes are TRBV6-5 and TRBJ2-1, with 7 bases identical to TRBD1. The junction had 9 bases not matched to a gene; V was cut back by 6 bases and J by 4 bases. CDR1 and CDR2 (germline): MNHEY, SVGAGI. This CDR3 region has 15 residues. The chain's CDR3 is CASRNSGTAYNEQFF. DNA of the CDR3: TGTGCCAGCAGAAACTCCGGGACAGCTTACAATGAGCAGTTCTTC.

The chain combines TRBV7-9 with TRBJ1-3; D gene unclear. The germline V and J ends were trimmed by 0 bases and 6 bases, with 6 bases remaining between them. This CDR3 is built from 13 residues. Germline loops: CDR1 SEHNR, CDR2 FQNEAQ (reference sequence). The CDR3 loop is CASSLAILNTIYF. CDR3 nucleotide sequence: TGTGCCAGCAGCTTAGCTATCTTAAACACCATATATTTT.

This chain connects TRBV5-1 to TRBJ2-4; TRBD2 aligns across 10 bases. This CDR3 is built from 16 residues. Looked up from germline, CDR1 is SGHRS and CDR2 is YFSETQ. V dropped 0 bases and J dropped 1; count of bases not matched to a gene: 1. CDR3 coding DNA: TGCGCCAGCAGCTTGGCGGGACTAGCGGCCAAAAACATTCAGTACTTC. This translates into CASSLAGLAAKNIQYF.

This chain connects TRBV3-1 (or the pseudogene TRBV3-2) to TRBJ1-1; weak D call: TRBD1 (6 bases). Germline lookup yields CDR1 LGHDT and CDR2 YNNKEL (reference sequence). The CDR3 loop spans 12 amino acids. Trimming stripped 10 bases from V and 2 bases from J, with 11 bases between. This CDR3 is CATSGGNTEAFF. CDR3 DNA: TGTGCCACTTCGGGGGGCAACACTGAAGCTTTCTTT.

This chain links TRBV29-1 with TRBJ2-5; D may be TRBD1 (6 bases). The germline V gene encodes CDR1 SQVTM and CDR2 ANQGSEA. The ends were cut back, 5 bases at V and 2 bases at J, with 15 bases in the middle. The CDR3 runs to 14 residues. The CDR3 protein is CSVREGTIQETQYF. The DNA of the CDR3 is TGCAGCGTTCGGGAAGGGACAATTCAAGAGACCCAGTACTTC.

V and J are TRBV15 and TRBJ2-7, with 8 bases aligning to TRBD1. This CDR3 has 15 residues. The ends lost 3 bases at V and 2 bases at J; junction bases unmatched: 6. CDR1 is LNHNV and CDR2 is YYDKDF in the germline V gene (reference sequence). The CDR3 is CATSSSGGGPYEQYF. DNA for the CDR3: TGTGCCACCAGCAGTTCAGGGGGCGGGCCCTACGAGCAGTACTTC.

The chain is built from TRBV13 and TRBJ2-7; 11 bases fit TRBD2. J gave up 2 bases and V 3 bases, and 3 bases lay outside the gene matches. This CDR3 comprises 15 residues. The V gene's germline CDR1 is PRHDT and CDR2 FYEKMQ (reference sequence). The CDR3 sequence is CASSFLTSGAYEQYF. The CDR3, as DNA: TGTGCCAGCAGCTTCCTGACTAGCGGGGCCTACGAGCAGTACTTC.

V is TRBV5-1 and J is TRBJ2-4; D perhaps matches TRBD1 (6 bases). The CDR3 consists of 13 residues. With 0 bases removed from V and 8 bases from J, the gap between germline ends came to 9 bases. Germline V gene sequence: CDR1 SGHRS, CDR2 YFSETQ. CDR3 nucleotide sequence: TGCGCCAGCAGCTTGGACAGGGCGGACATTCAGTACTTC. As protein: CASSLDRADIQYF.